Many counts were recorded for the clone carrying this T cell receptor beta chain. This record belongs to a study of T cells in Graves' hyperthyroidism and ophthalmopathy. For the study at large: Peripheral blood was drawn at first diagnosis, prior to all treatment.

V lost 7 bases and J lost 3, with 19 bases in between. The CDR3 extends over 15 amino acids. Germline V gene lookup returns CDR1 SGHNT and CDR2 YENEEA. Hyperthyroidism patients were newly diagnosed, had disease duration under 2 months, and were aged 18 to 65 years. Authors of the study amplified TCR beta CDR3 regions from RNA transcripts. RT-PCR in the first round (using the HTBI primer set) targeted the TCR CDR3. TCRdb processed the multiplex PCR reads anew with MiXCR; each CDR3 protein has one entry. The top ten hold about 20% of the sample, which has over 550,000 distinct CDR3 sequences, about a sixth seen once.

V usage is TRBV11-3 and J usage is TRBJ2-7, with D possibly being TRBD1 or TRBD2 (6 bases each). This clonotype was obtained from a woman aged 18-29 years with Graves' hyperthyroidism. Sequenced input: blood. CDR3 in amino acids: CASTPSGATNYEQYF. The CDR3 DNA reads as TGTGCCAGCACCCCTTCGGGGGCAACAAACTACGAGCAGTACTTC. Combining the CDR3 with reference TRBV11-3 and TRBJ2-7 gives the whole variable domain EAGVVQSPRYKIIEKKQPVAFWCNPISGHNTLYWYLQNLGQGPELLIRYENEEAVDDSQLPKDRFSAERLKGVDSTLKIQPAELGDSAVYLCASTPSGATNYEQYFGPGTRLTVT.